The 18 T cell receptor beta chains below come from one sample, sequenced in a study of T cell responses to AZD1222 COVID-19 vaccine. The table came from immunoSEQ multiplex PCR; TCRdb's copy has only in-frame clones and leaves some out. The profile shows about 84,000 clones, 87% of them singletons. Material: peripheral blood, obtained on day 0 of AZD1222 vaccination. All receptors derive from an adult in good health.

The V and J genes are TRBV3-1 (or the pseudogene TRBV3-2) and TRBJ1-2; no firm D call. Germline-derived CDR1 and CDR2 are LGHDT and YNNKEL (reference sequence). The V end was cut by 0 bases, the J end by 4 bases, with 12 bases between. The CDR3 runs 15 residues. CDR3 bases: TGTGCCAGCAGCCAAGACTCTCCCCTCGGCTATGGCTACACCTTC. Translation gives CASSQDSPLGYGYTF.

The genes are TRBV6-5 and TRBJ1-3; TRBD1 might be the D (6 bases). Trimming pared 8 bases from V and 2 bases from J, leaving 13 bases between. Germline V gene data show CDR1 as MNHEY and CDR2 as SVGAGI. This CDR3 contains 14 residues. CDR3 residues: CASVGWTAGNTIYF. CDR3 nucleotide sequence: TGTGCCAGCGTGGGGTGGACAGCTGGAAACACCATATATTTT.

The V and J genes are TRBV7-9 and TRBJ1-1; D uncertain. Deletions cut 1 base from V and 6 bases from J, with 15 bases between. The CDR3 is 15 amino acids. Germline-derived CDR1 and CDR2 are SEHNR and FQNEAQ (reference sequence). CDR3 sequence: CASSLGSGRYPEAFF. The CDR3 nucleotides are TGTGCCAGCAGCTTAGGGTCGGGTAGATACCCTGAAGCTTTCTTT.

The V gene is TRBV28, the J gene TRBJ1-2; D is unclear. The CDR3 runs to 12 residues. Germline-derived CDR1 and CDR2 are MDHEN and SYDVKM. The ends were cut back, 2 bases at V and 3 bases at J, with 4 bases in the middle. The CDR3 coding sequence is TGTGCCAGCAGTTTAGGGGACTATGGCTACACCTTC. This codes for CASSLGDYGYTF.

The chain's CDR3 is CASSEQGDIQPQHF. CDR3 sequence (DNA): TGTGCCAGCAGTGAACAGGGGGACATTCAGCCCCAGCATTTT. The chain is built from TRBV2 and TRBJ1-5; 7 bases are a match to TRBD1. This CDR3 has 14 amino acids. With V trimmed by 2 bases and J by 6 bases, 4 bases remained unmatched. The germline CDR1 and CDR2 sequences are SNHLY and FYNNEI.

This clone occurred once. The CDR3 bases are TGTGCCAGCAGTCCCGCGGGGCGGGAGGGCCTCGGTGAGCAGTTCTTC. It encodes CASSPAGREGLGEQFF. This chain links TRBV6-2 or TRBV6-3 with TRBJ2-1; 9 bases agree with TRBD2. The CDR3 totals 16 residues. The germline V gene encodes CDR1 MNHEY and CDR2 SVGEGT. V gave up 5 bases and J gave up 9 bases; unmatched junction bases: 14.

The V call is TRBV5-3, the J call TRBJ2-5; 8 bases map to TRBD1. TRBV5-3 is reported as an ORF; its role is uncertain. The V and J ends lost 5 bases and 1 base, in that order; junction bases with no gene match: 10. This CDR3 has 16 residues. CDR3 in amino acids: CARRPDRARGQETQYF. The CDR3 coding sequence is TGTGCCAGAAGACCGGACAGGGCGAGGGGCCAAGAGACCCAGTACTTC.

The DNA for the CDR3 is TGTGCCAGTAGTATTACCGTGAACACTGAAGCTTTCTTT. Residues: CASSITVNTEAFF. The V gene is TRBV19, the J gene TRBJ1-1; no reliable D call. The V and J ends lost 3 bases and 0 bases respectively, with 5 bases between them. Germline values: CDR1 LNHDA, CDR2 SQIVND (reference sequence). The CDR3 is made up of 13 amino acids.

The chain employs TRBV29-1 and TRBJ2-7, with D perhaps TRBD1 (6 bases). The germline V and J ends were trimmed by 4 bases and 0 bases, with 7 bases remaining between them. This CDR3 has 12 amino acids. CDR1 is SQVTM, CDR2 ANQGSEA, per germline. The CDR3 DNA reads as TGCAGCGTTGGGGACACCTCCTACGAGCAGTACTTC. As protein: CSVGDTSYEQYF.

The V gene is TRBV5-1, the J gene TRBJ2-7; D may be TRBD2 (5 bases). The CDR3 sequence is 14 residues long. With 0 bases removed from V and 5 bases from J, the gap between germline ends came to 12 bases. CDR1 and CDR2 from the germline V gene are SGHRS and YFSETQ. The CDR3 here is CASSLVLVPHEQYF. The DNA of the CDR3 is TGCGCCAGCAGCTTGGTACTAGTCCCCCACGAGCAGTACTTC.

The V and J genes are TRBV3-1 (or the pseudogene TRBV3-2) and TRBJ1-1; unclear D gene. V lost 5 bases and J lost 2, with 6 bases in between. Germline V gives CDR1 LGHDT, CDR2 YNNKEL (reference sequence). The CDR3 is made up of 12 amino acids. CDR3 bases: TGTGCCAGCAGCACAATCAACACTGAAGCTTTCTTT. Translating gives CASSTINTEAFF.

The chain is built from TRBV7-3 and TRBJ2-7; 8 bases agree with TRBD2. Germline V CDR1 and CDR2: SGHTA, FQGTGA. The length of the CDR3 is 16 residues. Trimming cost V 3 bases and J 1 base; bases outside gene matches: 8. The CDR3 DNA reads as TGTGCCAGCAGCTTCTCGGATCGGGAGGGATCCTACGAGCAGTACTTC. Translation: CASSFSDREGSYEQYF.

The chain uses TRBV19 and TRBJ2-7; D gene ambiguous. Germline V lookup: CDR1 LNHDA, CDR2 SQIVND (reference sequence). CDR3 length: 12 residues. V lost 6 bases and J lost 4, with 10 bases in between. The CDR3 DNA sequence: TGTGCCAGTAGCTCCACAACTTACGAGCAGTACTTC. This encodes CASSSTTYEQYF.

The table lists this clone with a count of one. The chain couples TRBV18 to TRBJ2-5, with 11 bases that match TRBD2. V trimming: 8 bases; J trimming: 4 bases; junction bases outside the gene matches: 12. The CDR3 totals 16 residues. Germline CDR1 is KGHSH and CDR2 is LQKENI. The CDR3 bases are TGTGCCAGCAACCAGCTGTCCGGGACTAGCGGAGAGACCCAGTACTTC. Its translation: CASNQLSGTSGETQYF.

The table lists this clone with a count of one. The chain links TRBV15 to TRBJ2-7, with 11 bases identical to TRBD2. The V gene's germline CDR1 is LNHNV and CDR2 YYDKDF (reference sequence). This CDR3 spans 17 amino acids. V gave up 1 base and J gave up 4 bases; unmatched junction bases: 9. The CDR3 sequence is CATSRGLAGQGGYEQYF. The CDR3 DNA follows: TGTGCCACCAGCAGAGGACTAGCGGGGCAGGGTGGGTACGAGCAGTACTTC.

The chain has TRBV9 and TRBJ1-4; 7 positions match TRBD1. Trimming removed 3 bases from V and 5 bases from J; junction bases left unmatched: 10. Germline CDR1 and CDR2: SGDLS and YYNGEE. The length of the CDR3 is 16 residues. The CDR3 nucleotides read TGTGCCAGCAGCGCGATGGGTGGGACAGCGAATGAAAAACTGTTTTTT. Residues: CASSAMGGTANEKLFF.

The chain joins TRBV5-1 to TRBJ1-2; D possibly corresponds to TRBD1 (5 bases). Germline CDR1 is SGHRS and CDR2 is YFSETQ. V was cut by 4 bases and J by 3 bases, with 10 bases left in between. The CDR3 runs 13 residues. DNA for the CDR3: TGCGCCAGCAGCCGAGGGGAGGACTATGGCTACACCTTC. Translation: CASSRGEDYGYTF.

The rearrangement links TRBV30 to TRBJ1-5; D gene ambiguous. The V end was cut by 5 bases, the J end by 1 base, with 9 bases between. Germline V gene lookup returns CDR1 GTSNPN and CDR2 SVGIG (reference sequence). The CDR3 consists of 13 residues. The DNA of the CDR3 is TGTGCCTGGGCTAAGGAGAGCAATCAGCCCCAGCATTTT. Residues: CAWAKESNQPQHF.